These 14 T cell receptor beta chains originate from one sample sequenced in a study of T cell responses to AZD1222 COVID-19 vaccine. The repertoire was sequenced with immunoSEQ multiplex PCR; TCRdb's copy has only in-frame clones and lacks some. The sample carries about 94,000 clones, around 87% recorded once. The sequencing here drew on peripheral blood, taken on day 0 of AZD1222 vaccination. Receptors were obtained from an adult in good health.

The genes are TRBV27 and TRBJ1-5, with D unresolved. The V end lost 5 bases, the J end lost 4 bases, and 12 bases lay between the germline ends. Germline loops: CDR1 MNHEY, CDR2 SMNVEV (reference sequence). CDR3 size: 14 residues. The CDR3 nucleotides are TGTGCCAGCAGTCCCTCGCGGGCAAATCAGCCCCAGCATTTT. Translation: CASSPSRANQPQHF.

In nucleotides, the CDR3 is TGTGCCAGCAGCTCGGGTGGGACAGGGGGCTGGAATGAGCAGTTCTTC. Translated: CASSSGGTGGWNEQFF. The genes are TRBV7-2 and TRBJ2-1; 12 nucleotides align to TRBD1. With 4 bases clipped from V and 7 bases from J, the junction kept 8 bases outside the gene matches. Germline V gives CDR1 SGHTA, CDR2 FQGNSA. The CDR3 contains 16 residues. The full variable domain, its missing parts supplied by reference TRBV7-2 and TRBJ2-1, is GAGVSQSPSNKVTEKGKDVELRCDPISGHTALYWYRQSLGQGLEFLIYFQGNSAPDKSGLPSDRFSAERTGGSVSTLTIQRTQQEDSAVYLCASSSGGTGGWNEQFFGPGTRLTVL.

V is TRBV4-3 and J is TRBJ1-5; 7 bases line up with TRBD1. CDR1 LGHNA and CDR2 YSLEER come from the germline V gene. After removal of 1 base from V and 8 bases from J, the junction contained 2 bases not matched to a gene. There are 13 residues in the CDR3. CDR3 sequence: CASSQGTGEPQHF. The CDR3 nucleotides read TGCGCCAGCAGCCAAGGGACAGGCGAGCCCCAGCATTTT.

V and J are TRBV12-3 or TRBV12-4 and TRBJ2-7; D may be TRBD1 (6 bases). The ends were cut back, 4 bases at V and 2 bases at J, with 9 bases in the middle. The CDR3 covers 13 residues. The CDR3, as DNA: TGTGCCAGCAGTTGGGACACTACCTACGAGCAGTACTTC. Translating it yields CASSWDTTYEQYF.

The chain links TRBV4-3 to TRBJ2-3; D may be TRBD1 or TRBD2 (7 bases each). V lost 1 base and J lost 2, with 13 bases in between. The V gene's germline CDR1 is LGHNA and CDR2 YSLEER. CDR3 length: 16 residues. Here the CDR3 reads CASSQAGGGSTDTQYF. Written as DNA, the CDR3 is TGCGCCAGCAGCCAAGCAGGGGGGGGGTCCACAGATACGCAGTATTTT.

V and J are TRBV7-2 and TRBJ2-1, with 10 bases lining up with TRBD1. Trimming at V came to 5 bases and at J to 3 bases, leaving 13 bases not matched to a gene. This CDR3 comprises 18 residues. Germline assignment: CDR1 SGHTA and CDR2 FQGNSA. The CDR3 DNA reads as TGTGCCAGCAGCCACTCTCCGGGACAGGGGCATATCTACAATGAGCAGTTCTTC. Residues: CASSHSPGQGHIYNEQFF.

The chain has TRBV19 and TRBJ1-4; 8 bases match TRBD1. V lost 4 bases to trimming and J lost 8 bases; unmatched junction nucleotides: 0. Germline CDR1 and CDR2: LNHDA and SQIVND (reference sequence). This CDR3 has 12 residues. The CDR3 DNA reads TGTGCCAGTAGTAGGACAGGGGAAAAACTGTTTTTT. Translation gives CASSRTGEKLFF.

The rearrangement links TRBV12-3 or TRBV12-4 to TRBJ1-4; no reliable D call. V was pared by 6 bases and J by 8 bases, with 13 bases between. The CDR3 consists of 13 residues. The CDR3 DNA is TGTGCCAGCAGCCACAGTAGAGAGGAAAAACTGTTTTTT. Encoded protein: CASSHSREEKLFF.

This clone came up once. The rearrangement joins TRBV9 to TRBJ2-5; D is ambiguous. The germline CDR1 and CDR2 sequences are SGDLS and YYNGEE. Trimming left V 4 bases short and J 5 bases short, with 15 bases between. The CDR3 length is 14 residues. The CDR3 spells CASSPSPLRETQYF. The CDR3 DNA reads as TGTGCCAGCAGCCCCAGCCCCTTAAGGGAGACCCAGTACTTC.

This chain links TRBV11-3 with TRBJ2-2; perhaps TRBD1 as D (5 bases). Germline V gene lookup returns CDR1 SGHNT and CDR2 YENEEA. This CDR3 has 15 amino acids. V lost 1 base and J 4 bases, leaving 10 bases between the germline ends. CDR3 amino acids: CASSLAGSGTGELFF. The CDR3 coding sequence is TGTGCCAGCAGCTTAGCAGGGTCCGGCACCGGGGAGCTGTTTTTT. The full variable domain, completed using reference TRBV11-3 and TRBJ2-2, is EAGVVQSPRYKIIEKKQPVAFWCNPISGHNTLYWYLQNLGQGPELLIRYENEEAVDDSQLPKDRFSAERLKGVDSTLKIQPAELGDSAVYLCASSLAGSGTGELFFGEGSRLTVL.

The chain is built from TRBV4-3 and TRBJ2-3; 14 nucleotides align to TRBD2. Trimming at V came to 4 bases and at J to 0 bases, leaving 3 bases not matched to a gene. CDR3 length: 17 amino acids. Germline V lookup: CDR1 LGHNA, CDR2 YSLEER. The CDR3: CASSPGTSGGSTDTQYF. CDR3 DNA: TGCGCCAGCAGCCCGGGGACTAGCGGGGGCAGCACAGATACGCAGTATTTT.

The CDR3: CASSYVGSGNEKLFF. DNA of the CDR3: TGTGCCAGCAGTTACGTGGGATCTGGTAATGAAAAACTGTTTTTT. This chain joins TRBV6-5 and TRBJ1-4; D unresolved. Germline loops: CDR1 MNHEY, CDR2 SVGAGI. The length of the CDR3 is 15 residues. V lost 2 bases, J lost 4 bases, and 11 bases lay in between.

CDR3 in DNA: TGCGCCAGCAGCTTTGGACAGGGGGCAGAGACCCAGTACTTC. This gives the protein CASSFGQGAETQYF. The rearrangement uses TRBV5-1 and TRBJ2-5; TRBD1 aligns across 11 bases. The V gene's germline CDR1 is SGHRS and CDR2 YFSETQ. This CDR3 region has 14 residues. J gave up 4 bases and V 2 bases, and 1 base lay outside the gene matches.

CDR3 residues: CASSPGEANVQPQHF. The CDR3 nucleotides are TGCGCCAGCAGCCCCGGGGAGGCGAACGTGCAGCCCCAGCATTTT. This chain links TRBV5-1 with TRBJ1-5; unclear D gene. There are 15 residues in the CDR3. V dropped 4 bases and J dropped 7 bases, with 18 bases sitting between them. Germline assignment: CDR1 SGHRS and CDR2 YFSETQ.